The T cell receptor beta chain described here comes from a study of blood T cell repertoires in COVID-19. About the research overall: Nucleic acid was either cDNA or gDNA, and it came from T cells, B-cell-depleted T cells, or PBMCs.

CDR1 MNHEY and CDR2 SMNVEV come from the germline V gene (reference sequence). The CDR3 is 14 amino acids. Trimming stripped 2 bases from V and 4 bases from J, with 11 bases between. Assay used: immunoSEQ multiplex PCR; TCRdb lists only in-frame clones, some missing. The data show about 220,000 clones, just under 85% seen once. This clone has just one count. Residents of around 24 US areas, aged about 18 to 89 years, made up the participants. Each participant's cohort was designated according to participant-reported clinical history. The source of this sequence is a woman aged 40 to 50 with acute COVID-19. Material: PBMCs or T cells enriched from blood (not recorded which). The rearrangement links TRBV27 to TRBJ1-2; no clear D gene. The CDR3 DNA reads TGTGCCAGCAGTTTAAGCGGGCTGGGCTATGGCTACACCTTC. Translating it yields CASSLSGLGYGYTF.